Listed here are 8 T cell receptor beta chains from one sample, sequenced in a study of cytomegalovirus exposure and HLA in healthy donors. The PCR ran on 60 Vbeta and 13 Jbeta primers. The repertoire was sequenced with immunoSEQ multiplex PCR; TCRdb's copy has only in-frame clones and lacks some. This repertoire shows 150,000 to 200,000 clones, more than 75% found once; its top ten account for 14%. Source material: PBMCs. These receptors all stem from a woman aged 40 to 55 in good health and CMV-seronegative.

This chain joins TRBV29-1 and TRBJ2-2, with 8 bases aligning to TRBD1. The CDR3 covers 14 residues. With V trimmed by 5 bases and J by 4 bases, 6 bases remained unmatched. Germline V gene lookup returns CDR1 SQVTM and CDR2 ANQGSEA. CDR3 in amino acids: CSVRQGLFTGELFF. The CDR3 DNA reads as TGCAGCGTTAGACAGGGGCTTTTCACCGGGGAGCTGTTTTTT.

The chain is built from TRBV21-1 and TRBJ1-5; whether TRBD1, the table's D call, matches the DNA was not checked. TRBV21-1 is listed as a pseudogene. CDR3 length: 17 residues. In nucleotides, the CDR3 is TGTGCCAGCAGCAAAGTCAGCGACAGGGATAACAATCAGCCCCAGCATTTT. This encodes CASSKVSDRDNNQPQHF.

This rearrangement joins TRBV2 to TRBJ2-1; no definite D call. The CDR3 length is 13 residues. Per germline, CDR1 SNHLY and CDR2 FYNNEI. V lost 4 bases, J lost 10 bases, and 14 bases lay in between. The CDR3 loop reads CASSAHTQVEQFF. The CDR3 nucleotides are TGTGCCAGCAGTGCACATACCCAGGTAGAGCAGTTCTTC.

This chain connects TRBV5-6 to TRBJ2-7, with D possibly TRBD2 on 5 matching bases. Germline CDR1 SGHDT, CDR2 YYEEEE. Trimming removed 1 base from V and 8 bases from J, with 16 bases in between. This CDR3 has 14 residues. The CDR3 DNA is TGTGCCAGCAGCTTGTTCCCTAGCCTGAAAAAGCAGTACTTC. Translated: CASSLFPSLKKQYF.

V and J are TRBV6-1 and TRBJ2-5, with TRBD1 matching 9 bases. The CDR3 loop spans 16 amino acids. V lost 0 bases, J lost 2 bases, and 4 bases stayed unmatched. Germline CDR1 is MNHNS and CDR2 is SASEGT. The CDR3: CASSEATTGGQETQYF. CDR3 in DNA: TGTGCCAGCAGTGAAGCCACGACAGGGGGGCAAGAGACCCAGTACTTC.

This chain links TRBV7-2 with TRBJ2-3; weak D call: TRBD2 (7 bases). Trimming removed 5 bases from V and 6 bases from J, with 21 bases in between. Germline CDR1 reads SGHTA; CDR2 reads FQGNSA. The CDR3 is 16 amino acids. CDR3 region: CASSITGVGGRDTQYF. CDR3 nucleotides: TGTGCCAGCAGCATAACAGGCGTCGGGGGGCGGGATACGCAGTATTTT.

V usage is TRBV11-2 and J usage is TRBJ1-4; D unresolved. The CDR3 consists of 16 residues. CDR1 SGHAT and CDR2 FQNNGV come from the germline V gene. The V end lost 1 base, the J end lost 3 bases, and 12 bases lay between the germline ends. The CDR3 coding sequence is TGTGCCAGCAGCTTAGTAAGTGCTGCAGCTAATGAAAAACTGTTTTTT. This translates into CASSLVSAAANEKLFF.

The rearrangement uses TRBV7-2 and TRBJ2-5; a possible D gene is TRBD2 (5 bases). The CDR3 runs to 14 residues. V lost 7 bases and J 4 bases, leaving 16 bases between the germline ends. In germline, CDR1 is SGHTA, CDR2 FQGNSA. The CDR3 protein is CASTSRRGRETQYF. In DNA, the CDR3 is TGTGCCAGCACCTCAAGGAGAGGGCGAGAGACCCAGTACTTC.